This T cell receptor beta chain was documented in a study of T-cell memory formation after mild COVID-19 (TCRdb year 2021). Notes on the research overall: TCR sequence clusters from the two donors were largely donor specific. In two donors, T-cell clones that expanded and contracted after mild COVID-19 were followed by sequencing TCRalpha and TCRbeta repertoires longitudinally. The cohort was made up of two young adult volunteers, one female and one male, who were previously healthy. Here is what the overall study found, with its caveats: The study included only a couple of mild cases, and larger cohorts that include severe cases with pre-infection samples were judged to be necessary. Contracting CD4+ clones were located mainly in the CM and EM memory subsets, whereas CD8+ clones were found to be enriched in EMRA. Balanced CD4/CD8 phenotypes were observed for clones contracting from day 15 to 85, whereas a bias towards CD4+ was observed for a second wave of clones expanding from day 15 to 37. The second-wave clones that peaked on day 37 were not confirmed to be SARS-CoV-2 specific. Some responding clones were detected in pre-infection memory, which suggested that pre-existing cross-reactive memory T cells had joined the SARS-CoV-2 response.

TCRdb shows the sequencer as Illumina NovaSeq 6000. TCRalpha and TCRbeta cDNA libraries were built by 5'RACE with constant-segment primers, adding sample barcodes and unique molecular identifiers. Trizol reagent was used to extract RNA from every sample. The libraries were amplified in two PCR steps, and the second step added a second sample barcode and Illumina TruSeq adapters. Libraries were sequenced on an Illumina NovaSeq with 2 x 150 bp paired-end reads. Processing in the source paper ran as follows. With migec v1.2.7, reads were demultiplexed and then collapsed into UMI-guided consensus sequences. Using mixcr v2.1.11, the UMI consensuses were aligned to TRA and TRB V and J templates and assembled into clonotypes. A clonotype was counted as expanded or contracted only when both edgeR and NoisET called the clonotype significant, with the noise models trained on biological replicates. For edgeR calls, the cutoffs were a false discovery rate-adjusted p below 0.01 and a log2 fold-change threshold of 1. As an exploratory analysis of dynamics, PCA with hierarchical clustering was applied to max-normalized trajectories of the 1000 most abundant clonotypes. The CD4 or CD8 phenotype of responding clones was assigned using the separately sequenced CD4+ and CD8+ repertoires. The public reads were run again by TCRdb, first through fastp at Q25 and then through MiXCR, and only productive beta chains were kept. Under each unique CDR3 protein, matching rows form one entry showing the most common genes and DNA. TCRdb, not the authors, supplied the V and J calls. The sample data list about 560,000 distinct CDR3 sequences, and roughly 17% of these were observed just once. About 8.1% of the sample rests with the top ten.

The germline V gene sets CDR1 to LGHNA and CDR2 to YNFKEQ. After removal of 7 bases from V and 1 base from J, the junction retains 8 bases not matched to a gene. The CDR3 has 16 amino acids, counting the end cysteine and phenylalanine. The retained sequence is limited to the CDR3, 48 bases, with the frame set at the first base. On this clonotype: Its antigen is unknown. It has no much larger one-base neighbor in the sample; base qualities were not kept.

Ficoll-Paque density gradient centrifugation was used to isolate PBMCs. The sample taken for sequencing was PBMCs or a T cell subset sorted from them (not recorded which). The receptor chain draws on TRBV4-2 and TRBJ2-3; TRBD2 lines up with 10 middle nucleotides. The origin of this receptor is an adult woman who had mild COVID-19 (a few samples of this study predate the infection). The sample titles of this study are shuffled in the database, so cell type and time point are left out; the donor was told from shared clones. The CDR3 region has the sequence CASTKQAGGGTDTQYF. In nucleotide form, the sequence is TGTGCCAGCACCAAACAAGCGGGAGGGGGCACAGATACGCAGTATTTT.